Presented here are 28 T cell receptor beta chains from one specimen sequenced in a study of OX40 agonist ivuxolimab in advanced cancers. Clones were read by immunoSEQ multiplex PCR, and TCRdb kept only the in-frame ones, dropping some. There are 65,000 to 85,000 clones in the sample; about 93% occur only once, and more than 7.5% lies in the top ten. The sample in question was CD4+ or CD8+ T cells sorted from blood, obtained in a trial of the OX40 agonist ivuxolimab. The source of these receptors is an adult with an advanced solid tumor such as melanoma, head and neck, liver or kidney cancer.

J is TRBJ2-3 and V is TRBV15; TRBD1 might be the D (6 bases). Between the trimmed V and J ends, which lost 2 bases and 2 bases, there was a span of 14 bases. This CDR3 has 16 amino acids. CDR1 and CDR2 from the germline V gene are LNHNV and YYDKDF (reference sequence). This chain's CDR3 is CATSRPGTPFTDTQYF. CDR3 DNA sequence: TGTGCCACCAGCAGACCCGGGACACCTTTCACAGATACGCAGTATTTT. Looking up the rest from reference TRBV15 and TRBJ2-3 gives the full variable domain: DAMVIQNPRYQVTQFGKPVTLSCSQTLNHNVMYWYQQKSSQAPKLLFHYYDKDFNNEADTPDNFQSRRPNTSFCFLDIRSPGLGDTAMYLCATSRPGTPFTDTQYFGPGTRLTVL.

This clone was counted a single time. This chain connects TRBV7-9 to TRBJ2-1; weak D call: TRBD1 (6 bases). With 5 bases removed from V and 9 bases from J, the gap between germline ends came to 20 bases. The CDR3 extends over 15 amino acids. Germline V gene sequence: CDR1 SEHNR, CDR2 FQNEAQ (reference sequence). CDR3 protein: CASSVMQGSVGEQFF. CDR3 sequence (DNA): TGTGCCAGCAGCGTAATGCAGGGGTCCGTTGGTGAGCAGTTCTTC.

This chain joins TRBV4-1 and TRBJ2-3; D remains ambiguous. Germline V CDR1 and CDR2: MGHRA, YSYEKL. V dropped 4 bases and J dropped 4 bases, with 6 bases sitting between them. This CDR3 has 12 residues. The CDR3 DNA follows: TGCGCCAGCAGCCCCCAAGCAGATACGCAGTATTTT. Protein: CASSPQADTQYF.

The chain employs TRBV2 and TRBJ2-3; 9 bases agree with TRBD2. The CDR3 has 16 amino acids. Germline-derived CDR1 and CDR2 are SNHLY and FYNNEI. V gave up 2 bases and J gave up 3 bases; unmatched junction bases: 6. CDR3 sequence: CASSEYASGVTDTQYF. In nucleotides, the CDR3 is TGTGCCAGCAGTGAATATGCTAGCGGGGTAACAGATACGCAGTATTTT.

The CDR3 DNA reads as TGCGCCAGCAGTGAGTCACAGGGGAACACTGAAGCTTTCTTT. Encoded protein: CASSESQGNTEAFF. This sequence joins TRBV10-1 and TRBJ1-1; perhaps TRBD1 as D (6 bases). V was pared by 0 bases and J by 1 base, with 6 bases between. The germline CDR1 and CDR2 sequences are WNHNN and SYGVQD (reference sequence). This CDR3 contains 14 residues.

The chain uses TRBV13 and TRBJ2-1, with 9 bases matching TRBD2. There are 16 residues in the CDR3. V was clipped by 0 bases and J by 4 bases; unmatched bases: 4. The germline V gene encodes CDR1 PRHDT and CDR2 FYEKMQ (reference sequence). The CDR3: CASSLGFSGGYNEQFF. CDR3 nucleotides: TGTGCCAGCAGCTTAGGTTTCAGCGGGGGGTACAATGAGCAGTTCTTC.

This CDR3 is CASRQAGGGNNEQFF. The DNA for the CDR3 is TGTGCCAGCAGACAAGCGGGGGGGGGAAACAATGAGCAGTTCTTC. The chain uses TRBV6-5 and TRBJ2-1, with 10 bases matching TRBD2. The germline gives CDR1 MNHEY, CDR2 SVGAGI. The CDR3 has 15 residues. Trimming cost V 6 bases and J 5 bases; bases outside gene matches: 7.

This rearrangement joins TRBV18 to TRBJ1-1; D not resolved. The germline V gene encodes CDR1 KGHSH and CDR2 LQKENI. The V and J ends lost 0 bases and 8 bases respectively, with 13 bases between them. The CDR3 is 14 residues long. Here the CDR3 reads CASSPPMGIQEAFF. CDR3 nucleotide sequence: TGTGCCAGCTCACCACCGATGGGCATTCAAGAAGCTTTCTTT.

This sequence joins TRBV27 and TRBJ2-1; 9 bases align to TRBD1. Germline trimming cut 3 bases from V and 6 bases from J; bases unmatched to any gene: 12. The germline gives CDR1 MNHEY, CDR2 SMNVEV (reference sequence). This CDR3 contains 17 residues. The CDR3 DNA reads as TGTGCCAGCAGTTTCGGGCCGGGACAGGGTTGGGGCAATGAGCAGTTCTTC. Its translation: CASSFGPGQGWGNEQFF.

The CDR3 DNA sequence: TGTGCCAGCAGCCCCGCAAGGGTCGGCCCGAACACTGAAGCTTTCTTT. The encoded protein is CASSPARVGPNTEAFF. This chain connects TRBV9 to TRBJ1-1; the D is unclear. The V gene's germline CDR1 is SGDLS and CDR2 YYNGEE. The CDR3 length is 16 residues. Deletions cut 4 bases from V and 1 base from J, with 17 bases between. The variable domain in full, with the rest retrieved from reference TRBV9 and TRBJ1-1, is DSGVTQTPKHLITATGQRVTLRCSPRSGDLSVYWYQQSLDQGLQFLIQYYNGEERAKGNILERFSAQQFPDLHSELNLSSLELGDSALYFCASSPARVGPNTEAFFGQGTRLTVV.

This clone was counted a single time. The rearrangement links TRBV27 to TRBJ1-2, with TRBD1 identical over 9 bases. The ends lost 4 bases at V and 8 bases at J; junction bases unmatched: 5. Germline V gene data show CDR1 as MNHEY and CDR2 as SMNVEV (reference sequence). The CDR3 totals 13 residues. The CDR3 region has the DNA TGTGCCAGCAGTTATGGGACAGGGAGCGGCTACACCTTC. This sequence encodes CASSYGTGSGYTF.

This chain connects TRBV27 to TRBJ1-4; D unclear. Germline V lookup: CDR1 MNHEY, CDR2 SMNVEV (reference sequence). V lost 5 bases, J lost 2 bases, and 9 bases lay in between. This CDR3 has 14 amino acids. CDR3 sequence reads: CASSMVATNEKLFF. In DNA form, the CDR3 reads TGTGCCAGCAGTATGGTAGCCACTAATGAAAAACTGTTTTTT.

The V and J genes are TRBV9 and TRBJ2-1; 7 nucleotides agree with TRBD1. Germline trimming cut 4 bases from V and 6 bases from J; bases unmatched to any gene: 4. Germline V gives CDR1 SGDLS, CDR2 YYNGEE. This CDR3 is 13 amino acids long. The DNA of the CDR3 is TGTGCCAGCAGCTCACAGGGGCTCAATGAGCAGTTCTTC. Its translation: CASSSQGLNEQFF.

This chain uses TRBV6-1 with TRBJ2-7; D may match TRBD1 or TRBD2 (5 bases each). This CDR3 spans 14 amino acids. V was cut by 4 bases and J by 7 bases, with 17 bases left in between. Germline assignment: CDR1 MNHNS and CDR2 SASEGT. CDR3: CASSGPGPPWEQYF. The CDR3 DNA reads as TGTGCCAGCAGTGGACCGGGACCACCCTGGGAGCAGTACTTC.

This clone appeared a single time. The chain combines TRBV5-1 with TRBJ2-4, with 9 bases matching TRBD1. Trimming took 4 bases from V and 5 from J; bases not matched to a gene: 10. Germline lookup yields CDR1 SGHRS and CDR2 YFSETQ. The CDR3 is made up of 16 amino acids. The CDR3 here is CASSTGTGIIENIQYF. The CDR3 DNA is TGCGCCAGCAGCACTGGGACAGGGATTATCGAAAACATTCAGTACTTC. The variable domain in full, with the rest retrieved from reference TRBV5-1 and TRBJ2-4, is KAGVTQTPRYLIKTRGQQVTLSCSPISGHRSVSWYQQTPGQGLQFLFEYFSETQRNKGNFPGRFSGRQFSNSRSEMNVSTLELGDSALYLCASSTGTGIIENIQYFGAGTRLSVL.

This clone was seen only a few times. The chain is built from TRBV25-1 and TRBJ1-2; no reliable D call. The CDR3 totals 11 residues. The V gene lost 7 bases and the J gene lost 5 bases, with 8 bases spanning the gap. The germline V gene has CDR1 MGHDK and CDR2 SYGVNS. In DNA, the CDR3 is TGTGCCAGCAACTCGCCGTATGGCTACACCTTC. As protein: CASNSPYGYTF.

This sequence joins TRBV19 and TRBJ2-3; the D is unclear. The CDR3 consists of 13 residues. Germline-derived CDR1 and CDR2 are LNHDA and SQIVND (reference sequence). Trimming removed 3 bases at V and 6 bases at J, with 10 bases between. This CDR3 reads CASSMVAADTQYF. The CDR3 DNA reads TGTGCCAGTAGTATGGTCGCCGCGGATACGCAGTATTTT.

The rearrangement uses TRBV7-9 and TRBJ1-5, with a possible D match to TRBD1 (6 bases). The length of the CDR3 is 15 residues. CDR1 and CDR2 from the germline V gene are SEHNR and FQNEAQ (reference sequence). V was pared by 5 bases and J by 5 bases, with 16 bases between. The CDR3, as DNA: TGTGCCAGCAGCCATGGGGGCATCGGCGATCAGCCCCAGCATTTT. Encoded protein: CASSHGGIGDQPQHF.

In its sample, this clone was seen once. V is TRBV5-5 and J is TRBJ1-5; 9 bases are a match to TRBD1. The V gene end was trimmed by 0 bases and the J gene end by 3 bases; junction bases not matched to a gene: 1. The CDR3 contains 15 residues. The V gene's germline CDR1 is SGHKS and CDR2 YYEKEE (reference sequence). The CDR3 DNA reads TGTGCCAGCAGCTTGGGGACAGGGGACAATCAGCCCCAGCATTTT. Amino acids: CASSLGTGDNQPQHF.

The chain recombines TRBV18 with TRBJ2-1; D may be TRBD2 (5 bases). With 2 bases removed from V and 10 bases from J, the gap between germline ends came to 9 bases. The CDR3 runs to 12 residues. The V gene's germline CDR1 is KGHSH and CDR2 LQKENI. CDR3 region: CASSPIGEEQFF. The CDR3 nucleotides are TGTGCCAGCTCACCAATTGGGGAGGAGCAGTTCTTC. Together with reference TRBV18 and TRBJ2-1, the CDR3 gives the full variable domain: NAGVMQNPRHLVRRRGQEARLRCSPMKGHSHVYWYRQLPEEGLKFMVYLQKENIIDESGMPKERFSAEFPKEGPSILRIQQVVRGDSAAYFCASSPIGEEQFFGPGTRLTVL.

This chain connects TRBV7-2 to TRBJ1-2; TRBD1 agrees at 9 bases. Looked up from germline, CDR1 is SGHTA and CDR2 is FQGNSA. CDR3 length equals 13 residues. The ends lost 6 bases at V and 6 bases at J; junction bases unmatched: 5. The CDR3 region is CASSPQGANGYTF. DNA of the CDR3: TGTGCCAGCAGTCCACAGGGGGCTAATGGCTACACCTTC.

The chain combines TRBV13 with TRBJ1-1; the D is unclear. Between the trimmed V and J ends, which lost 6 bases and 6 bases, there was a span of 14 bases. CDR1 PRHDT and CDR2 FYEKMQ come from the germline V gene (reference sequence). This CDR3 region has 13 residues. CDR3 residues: CASRYQGSPEAFF. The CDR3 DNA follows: TGTGCCAGCAGGTACCAAGGCTCCCCTGAAGCTTTCTTT.

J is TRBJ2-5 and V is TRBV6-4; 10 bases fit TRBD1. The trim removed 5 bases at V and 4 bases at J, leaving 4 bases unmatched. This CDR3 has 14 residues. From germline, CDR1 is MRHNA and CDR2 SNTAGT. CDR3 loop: CASSCRDRGETQYF. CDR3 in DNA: TGTGCCAGCAGTTGCCGGGACAGGGGAGAGACCCAGTACTTC.

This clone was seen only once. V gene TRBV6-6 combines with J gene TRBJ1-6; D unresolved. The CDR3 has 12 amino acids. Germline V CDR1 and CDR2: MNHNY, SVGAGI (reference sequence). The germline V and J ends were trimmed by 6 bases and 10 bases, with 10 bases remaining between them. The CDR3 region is CASSPSRSPLHF. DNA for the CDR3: TGTGCCAGCAGCCCGTCAAGATCACCCCTCCACTTT.

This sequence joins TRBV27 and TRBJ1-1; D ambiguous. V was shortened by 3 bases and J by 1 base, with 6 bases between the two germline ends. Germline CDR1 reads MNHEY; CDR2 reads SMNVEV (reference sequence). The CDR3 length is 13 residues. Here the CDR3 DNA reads TGTGCCAGCAGTTTTTCGGGGAACACTGAAGCTTTCTTT. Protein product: CASSFSGNTEAFF.

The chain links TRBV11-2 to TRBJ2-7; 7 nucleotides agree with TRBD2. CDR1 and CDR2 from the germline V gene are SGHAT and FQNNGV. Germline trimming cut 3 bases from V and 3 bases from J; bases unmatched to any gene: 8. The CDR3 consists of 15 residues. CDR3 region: CASSFARGEGYEQYF. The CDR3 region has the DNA TGTGCCAGCAGCTTCGCGCGAGGGGAGGGCTACGAGCAGTACTTC.

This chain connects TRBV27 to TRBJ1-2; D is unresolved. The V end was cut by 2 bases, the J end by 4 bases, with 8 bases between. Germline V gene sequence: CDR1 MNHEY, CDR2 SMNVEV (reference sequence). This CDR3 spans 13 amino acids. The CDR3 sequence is CASSLRRFYGYTF. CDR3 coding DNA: TGTGCCAGCAGTTTACGCAGATTCTATGGCTACACCTTC.

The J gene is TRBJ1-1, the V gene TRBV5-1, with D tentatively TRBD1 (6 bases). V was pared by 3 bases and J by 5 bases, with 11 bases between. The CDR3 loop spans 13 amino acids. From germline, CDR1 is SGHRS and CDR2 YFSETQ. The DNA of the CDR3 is TGCGCCAGCAGCTCGGGGGCTTGGACTGAAGCTTTCTTT. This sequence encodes CASSSGAWTEAFF.